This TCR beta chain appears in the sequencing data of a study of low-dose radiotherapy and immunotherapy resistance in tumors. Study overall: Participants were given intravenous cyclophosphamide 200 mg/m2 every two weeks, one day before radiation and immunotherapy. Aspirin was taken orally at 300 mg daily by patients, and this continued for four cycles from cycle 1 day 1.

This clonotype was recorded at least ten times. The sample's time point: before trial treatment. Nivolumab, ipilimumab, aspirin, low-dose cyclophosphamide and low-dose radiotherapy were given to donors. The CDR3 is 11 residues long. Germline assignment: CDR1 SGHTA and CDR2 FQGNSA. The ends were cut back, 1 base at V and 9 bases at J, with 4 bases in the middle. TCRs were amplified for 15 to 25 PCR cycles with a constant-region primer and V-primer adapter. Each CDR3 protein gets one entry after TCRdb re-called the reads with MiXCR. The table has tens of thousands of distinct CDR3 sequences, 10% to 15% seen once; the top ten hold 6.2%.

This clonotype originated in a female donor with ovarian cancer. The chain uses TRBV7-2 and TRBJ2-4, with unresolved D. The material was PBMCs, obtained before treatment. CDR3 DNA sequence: TGTGCCAGCAGCTTAGTTGGCATTCAGTACTTC. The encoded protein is CASSLVGIQYF.